A selection of T cell receptor beta chains follows, all from one sample in a study of blood T cell repertoires in COVID-19. Clones were sequenced by immunoSEQ multiplex PCR, and TCRdb holds only the in-frame ones, with some missing. The sample holds fewer than 45,000 clones, 80% to 90% seen once. The sample was peripheral blood. These receptors were collected from a man aged 55 to 70 with COVID-19, enrolled during active disease. Both conserved end residues are part of each CDR3. The D gene is left open where the match is weak.

D gene,J gene,V gene,CDR3 protein
TRBD2,TRBJ2-1,TRBV10-1,CASGTSSNEQFF
NA,TRBJ1-2,TRBV9,CASSVRDTNYGYTF
TRBD1,TRBJ2-5,TRBV6-5,CASSYGTGQETQYF
NA,TRBJ1-4,TRBV28,CASFERGATNEKLFF
NA,TRBJ1-1,TRBV27,CASSLLGRGGTEAFF
NA,TRBJ2-1,TRBV28,CASKRGGNEQFF
NA,TRBJ1-3,TRBV10-3,CANYSPGNTIYF
NA,TRBJ1-1,TRBV28,CASKGMNTEAFF
NA,TRBJ2-3,TRBV21-1,CASDRGNSSTDTQYF
NA,TRBJ1-1,TRBV11-2,CASSFTDTEAFF
NA,TRBJ1-4,TRBV13,CASSARGLHEKLFF
TRBD1,TRBJ1-1,TRBV18,CASSLGQGETEAFF
NA,TRBJ1-1,TRBV19,CASRTDMGTEAFF
TRBD2,TRBJ2-7,TRBV5-4,CASSSGGAGVGEQYF
TRBD1,TRBJ2-3,TRBV6-6,CASRRDRGGTDTQYF
NA,TRBJ2-7,TRBV7-9,CASRTVNGYEQYF
NA,TRBJ1-1,TRBV19,CASSIHLAEAFF
NA,TRBJ1-3,TRBV5-1,CASSWGGQSGNTIYF
TRBD1,TRBJ2-3,TRBV9,CASSVGGQGALGTQYF
TRBD1,TRBJ2-4,TRBV27,CASSGQGTKNIQYF
TRBD2,TRBJ2-2,TRBV5-1,CASSLLTSGRAANTGELFF
NA,TRBJ1-2,TRBV6-4,CASTWASTNYGYTF
NA,TRBJ1-2,TRBV28,CASTLGAYYGYTF
NA,TRBJ1-5,TRBV6-5,CASSYSSNQPQHF
NA,TRBJ2-7,TRBV7-2,CASSLGEVYEQYF
NA,TRBJ1-1,TRBV11-2,CASSLDIRSWTEAFF
TRBD1,TRBJ2-3,TRBV9,CASSVVGQGSTDTQYF